This T cell receptor beta chain was retrieved from a study of T-cell memory formation after mild COVID-19. Study information: TCR clusters were mostly donor specific.

Amplification by 5'RACE using constant-segment primers produced TCR alpha and TCR beta cDNA libraries that carried sample barcodes and UMIs. TCRdb ran MiXCR on the 5' RACE reads and lists one entry per CDR3 protein. This repertoire shows more than 150,000 distinct CDR3 sequences, 11% found once; its top ten account for about 3.8%. Study-wide findings and caveats: Researchers found some responding clones in pre-infection memory, a sign that cross-reactive memory joined. CD4+ bias marked clones expanding day 15 to 37, unlike balanced contracting clones.

Note on this clonotype: Its target is unknown.

This CDR3 is 15 amino acids long. The germline CDR1 and CDR2 sequences are LGHDT and YNNKEL (reference sequence). Between the trimmed V and J ends, which lost 3 bases and 4 bases, there was a span of 15 bases. The source material was PBMCs or a T cell subset sorted from them (not recorded which). This clonotype was obtained from a man younger than 35 who had mild COVID-19 (a few samples of this study predate the infection). Cell type and time point are not known. The gene calls are TRBV3-1 and TRBJ1-2, with unresolved D. The DNA for the CDR3 is TGTGCCAGCAGCCACACAGTGGACTGGGTCTATGGCTACACCTTC. The encoded protein is CASSHTVDWVYGYTF.